This TCR beta chain was captured in a study of blood T cell repertoires in COVID-19. Repertoires were generated with immunoSEQ multiplex PCR, while TCRdb's copy carries only in-frame clones and drops some. The sample has 250,000 to 300,000 clones; 88% are singletons. Seattle patients were enrolled during active infection and followed longitudinally. V was clipped by 0 bases and J by 5 bases; unmatched bases: 7. This CDR3 is 16 amino acids long. The V gene's germline CDR1 is SGHDN and CDR2 FVKESK. The source material was peripheral blood. V gene TRBV14 combines with J gene TRBJ2-7; 10 bases line up with TRBD2. This receptor was obtained from a woman in her seventies with COVID-19, enrolled during active disease. CDR3 amino acids: CASSQERLAGAHEQYF. The CDR3 DNA reads TGTGCCAGCAGCCAAGAACGGCTAGCGGGAGCCCACGAGCAGTACTTC.